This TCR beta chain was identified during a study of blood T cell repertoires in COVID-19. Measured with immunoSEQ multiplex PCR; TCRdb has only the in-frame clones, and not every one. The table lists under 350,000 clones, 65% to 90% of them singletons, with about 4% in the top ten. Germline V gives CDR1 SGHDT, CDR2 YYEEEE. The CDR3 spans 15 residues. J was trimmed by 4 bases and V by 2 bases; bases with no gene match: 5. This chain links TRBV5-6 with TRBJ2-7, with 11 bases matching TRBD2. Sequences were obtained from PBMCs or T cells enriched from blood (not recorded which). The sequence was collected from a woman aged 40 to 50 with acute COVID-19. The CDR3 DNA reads TGTGCCAGCAGCTTTCGGACTAGCGGGCTATACGAGCAGTACTTC. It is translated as CASSFRTSGLYEQYF.